One and the same sample provided the 17 T cell receptor beta chains below, sequenced in a study of blood T cell repertoires in COVID-19. The assay was immunoSEQ multiplex PCR, and TCRdb's table has in-frame clones only and misses some. The sample includes 60,000 to 65,000 clones, over 75% of them seen just once. The sample consisted of peripheral blood. The source is a man aged 45-65 years with active COVID-19.

J is TRBJ1-4 and V is TRBV12-3 or TRBV12-4; no reliable D call. V dropped 2 bases and J dropped 12 bases, with 7 bases sitting between them. The CDR3 loop spans 11 amino acids. Written as DNA, the CDR3 is TGTGCCAGCAGTTTAAACAAACAACTGTTTTTT. Protein product: CASSLNKQLFF.

The rearrangement joins TRBV7-8 to TRBJ2-5; 12 positions agree with TRBD2. V lost 4 bases and J lost 2; bases outside the gene matches: 8. The CDR3 extends over 17 amino acids. Germline assignment: CDR1 SGHVS and CDR2 FQNEAQ. The CDR3 DNA reads as TGTGCCAGCAGCTCCCAGTGGCTAGCGGGGGGGCAAGAGACCCAGTACTTC. Its protein is CASSSQWLAGGQETQYF.

J is TRBJ2-2 and V is TRBV5-4, with D perhaps TRBD1 (5 bases). V shed 2 bases and J shed 6 bases, with 11 bases lying between them. Germline assignment: CDR1 SGHNT and CDR2 YYREEE (reference sequence). CDR3 length: 14 residues. DNA of the CDR3: TGTGCCAGCAGCTTTGAGACAGCCGCCGGGGAGCTGTTTTTT. It yields the protein CASSFETAAGELFF.

V usage is TRBV3-1 (or the pseudogene TRBV3-2) and J usage is TRBJ1-6; D gene uncertain. Germline CDR1 is LGHDT and CDR2 is YNNKEL (reference sequence). The CDR3 length is 14 residues. Trimming pared 1 base from V and 11 bases from J, leaving 12 bases between. The CDR3 region has the DNA TGTGCCAGCAGCCAAGGAGGGAGAGAAACACCCCTCCACTTT. This codes for CASSQGGRETPLHF.

In its sample, this clone was seen a few times. This chain joins TRBV10-3 and TRBJ2-3, with 16 bases that match TRBD2. V lost 2 bases and J lost 0; bases outside the gene matches: 8. CDR3 length: 20 residues. CDR1 and CDR2 from the germline V gene are ENHRY and SYGVKD. CDR3 coding DNA: TGTGCCATCAGTGAGCCGACGGGACTAGCGGGGGGGGAAAGCACAGATACGCAGTATTTT. Amino acids: CAISEPTGLAGGESTDTQYF.

This chain uses TRBV4-1 with TRBJ2-1; 8 positions match TRBD2. The CDR3 covers 17 residues. Germline V CDR1 and CDR2: MGHRA, YSYEKL. The trim removed 4 bases at V and 10 bases at J, leaving 18 bases unmatched. The CDR3 DNA reads as TGCGCCAGCAGCCTAAACACAGCGGGGGCCCTTTTACGCGAGCAGTTCTTC. Translated, it gives CASSLNTAGALLREQFF.

V and J are TRBV4-1 and TRBJ1-1, with TRBD1 identical over 7 bases. This CDR3 has 17 amino acids. J was trimmed by 1 base and V by 3 bases; bases with no gene match: 11. Germline values: CDR1 MGHRA, CDR2 YSYEKL. CDR3 nucleotides: TGCGCCAGCAGCCATGGGGCCCTACAGGGGAGGAACACTGAAGCTTTCTTT. This encodes CASSHGALQGRNTEAFF.

The chain combines TRBV5-6 with TRBJ1-2; 9 nucleotides line up with TRBD1. This CDR3 has 17 residues. The V and J ends lost 1 base and 8 bases, in that order; junction bases with no gene match: 15. The germline gives CDR1 SGHDT, CDR2 YYEEEE. This CDR3 reads CASSLPGQGRSQSGYTF. DNA for the CDR3: TGTGCCAGCAGCTTGCCGGGACAGGGAAGGTCTCAGTCGGGCTACACCTTC.

This clone showed up just a few times. The rearrangement uses TRBV5-1 and TRBJ1-1; unclear D gene. Germline-derived CDR1 and CDR2 are SGHRS and YFSETQ. The length of the CDR3 is 11 residues. V lost 0 bases, J lost 7 bases, and 4 bases lay in between. CDR3 in DNA: TGCGCCAGCAGCTTGGGCTATGAAGCTTTCTTT. It encodes CASSLGYEAFF.

The chain recombines TRBV7-2 with TRBJ1-1; D not resolved. The V end lost 1 base, the J end lost 0 bases, and 9 bases lay between the germline ends. CDR3 length equals 15 residues. Germline-derived CDR1 and CDR2 are SGHTA and FQGNSA. CDR3 DNA: TGTGCCAGCAGCTTAGTAGCTGGCATGAACACTGAAGCTTTCTTT. Residues: CASSLVAGMNTEAFF.

J is TRBJ2-3 and V is TRBV4-2, with D possibly matching TRBD1 (6 bases). V was shortened by 0 bases and J by 1 base, with 11 bases between the two germline ends. The CDR3 contains 16 residues. The V gene's germline CDR1 is LGHNA and CDR2 YNFKEQ. The CDR3 DNA reads TGTGCCAGCAGCCAAGATAGGACAGTGGGCACAGATACGCAGTATTTT. Residues: CASSQDRTVGTDTQYF.

The chain is built from TRBV2 and TRBJ2-5; tentative D call: TRBD2 (6 bases). Trimming took 7 bases from V and 3 from J, leaving 9 bases between them. The CDR3 runs to 12 residues. CDR1 SNHLY and CDR2 FYNNEI come from the germline V gene. CDR3 coding DNA: TGTGCCAGCAATCGGGGGAAAGAGACCCAGTACTTC. This codes for CASNRGKETQYF.

The gene calls are TRBV9 and TRBJ2-3; no definite D call. The CDR3 spans 15 residues. From germline, CDR1 is SGDLS and CDR2 YYNGEE. Trimming pared 0 bases from V and 0 bases from J, leaving 8 bases between. CDR3 DNA sequence: TGTGCCAGCAGCGTAGGGCAGCGTAGCACAGATACGCAGTATTTT. It is translated as CASSVGQRSTDTQYF. Full variable domain (outside the CDR3, taken from reference TRBV9 and TRBJ2-3): DSGVTQTPKHLITATGQRVTLRCSPRSGDLSVYWYQQSLDQGLQFLIQYYNGEERAKGNILERFSAQQFPDLHSELNLSSLELGDSALYFCASSVGQRSTDTQYFGPGTRLTVL.

The chain combines TRBV27 with TRBJ2-7, with 8 bases that match TRBD1. This CDR3 comprises 15 residues. Germline V lookup: CDR1 MNHEY, CDR2 SMNVEV (reference sequence). The V and J ends lost 6 bases and 9 bases, in that order; junction bases with no gene match: 16. CDR3 loop: CASSMYGQGWDRQYF. The CDR3 DNA follows: TGTGCCAGCAGCATGTACGGACAGGGCTGGGATCGGCAGTACTTC.

A few counts support this clone. V usage is TRBV14 and J usage is TRBJ2-5, with D hard to call. Trimming took off 2 bases at V and 1 base at J, with 5 bases between the two ends. Looked up from germline, CDR1 is SGHDN and CDR2 is FVKESK. The CDR3 contains 13 residues. The DNA for the CDR3 is TGTGCCAGCAGCCAACAGGTCCAAGAGACCCAGTACTTC. Translating it yields CASSQQVQETQYF.

The V gene is TRBV6-5, the J gene TRBJ2-7; 7 nucleotides align to TRBD1. V gave up 8 bases and J gave up 5 bases; unmatched junction bases: 12. Germline CDR1 is MNHEY and CDR2 is SVGAGI. The CDR3 totals 14 residues. CDR3 loop: CASAQGGEIHEQYF. In DNA, the CDR3 is TGTGCCAGCGCCCAAGGGGGCGAAATCCACGAGCAGTACTTC.

The chain has TRBV6-4 and TRBJ1-3, with TRBD1 identical over 7 bases. The CDR3 runs 13 residues. V lost 10 bases, J lost 2 bases, and 5 bases stayed unmatched. Looked up from germline, CDR1 is MRHNA and CDR2 is SNTAGT. The CDR3 reads CATADRAGNTIYF. DNA for the CDR3: TGTGCCACCGCCGACAGGGCTGGAAACACCATATATTTT.